The 11 T cell receptor beta chains listed next were all sequenced from one sample in a study of CD8 T cells in Susac syndrome. The authors reverse transcribed roughly 0.5 to 1 ug RNA with random hexamers. TCRdb re-derived calls from the immunoSEQ multiplex PCR reads in MiXCR, one entry per CDR3 protein. The sample shows some 77,000 distinct CDR3 sequences, approximately 94% of them seen only once. Sample: CD4+ T cells from PBMCs. The receptors shown here come from a human donor with Susac syndrome.

This chain joins TRBV12-5 and TRBJ2-7, with TRBD2 matching over 8 bases. Germline CDR1 and CDR2: LGHNT and FRNRAP. Losses at the gene ends were 2 bases for V and 8 bases for J; bases not matched to a gene: 14. The CDR3 spans 16 residues. CDR3 nucleotides: TGTGCTAGTGGTTTGCCTCCGGGACTAGTGCAGTACAAGCAGTACTTC. Its translation: CASGLPPGLVQYKQYF.

This clonotype has only one observation. This chain connects TRBV12-3 or TRBV12-4 to TRBJ2-1; 7 positions agree with TRBD1. The trim removed 3 bases at V and 8 bases at J, leaving 7 bases unmatched. CDR3 size: 14 residues. The CDR3 DNA sequence: TGTGCCAGCAGTTTCGGACAGGTCGTCGATGAGCAGTTCTTC. Amino acids: CASSFGQVVDEQFF.

This clonotype was counted between two and nine times. V is TRBV28 and J is TRBJ2-7; 11 nucleotides match TRBD2. Germline V lookup: CDR1 MDHEN, CDR2 SYDVKM. V lost 3 bases to trimming and J lost 1 base; unmatched junction nucleotides: 2. The CDR3 length is 15 residues. The CDR3 bases are TGTGCCAGCAGTTTGGGGACTAGCGGTTCCTACGAGCAGTACTTC. Protein: CASSLGTSGSYEQYF.

This clonotype was detected only once. The chain combines TRBV20-1 with TRBJ1-3; 7 nucleotides align to TRBD1. The CDR3 is 14 residues long. Trimming cost V 6 bases and J 6 bases; bases outside gene matches: 11. Germline values: CDR1 DFQATT, CDR2 SNEGSKA (reference sequence). The CDR3 DNA reads TGCAGTGCCTCGACAGGGTTGTTAGAAAACACCATATATTTT. Its translation is CSASTGLLENTIYF.

V usage is TRBV7-6 and J usage is TRBJ2-5; D gene unclear. Germline lookup yields CDR1 SGHVS and CDR2 FNYEAQ. The CDR3 is 14 residues long. Trimming took off 1 base at V and 5 bases at J, with 11 bases between the two ends. In DNA, the CDR3 is TGTGCCAGCAGCTTAGGACACTCCCAGGAGACCCAGTACTTC. Its translation is CASSLGHSQETQYF.

The rearrangement links TRBV9 to TRBJ2-2; the D gene could be TRBD1 or TRBD2 (6 bases each). Germline CDR1 SGDLS, CDR2 YYNGEE. The CDR3 sequence is 13 residues long. Trimming removed 8 bases at V and 6 bases at J, with 14 bases between. The CDR3 bases are TGTGCCAGTGCATACAGGGAGGCCGGGGAGCTGTTTTTT. Translated: CASAYREAGELFF.

CDR3 residues: CASSLSGGLGRVNEQFF. CDR3 DNA sequence: TGTGCCAGCAGCTTGAGCGGGGGACTAGGGAGGGTCAATGAGCAGTTCTTC. The chain recombines TRBV5-4 with TRBJ2-1; 8 bases fit TRBD2. CDR3 length: 17 residues. Per the germline V gene, CDR1 is SGHNT and CDR2 is YYREEE (reference sequence). The V and J ends lost 1 base and 6 bases, in that order; junction bases with no gene match: 12.

The rearrangement joins TRBV29-1 to TRBJ1-1, with D tentatively TRBD1 (5 bases). The CDR3 is 13 amino acids. V was pared by 2 bases and J by 0 bases, with 7 bases between. CDR1 SQVTM and CDR2 ANQGSEA come from the germline V gene. CDR3 coding DNA: TGCAGCGTTGAACGGGGGATGAACACTGAAGCTTTCTTT. It yields the protein CSVERGMNTEAFF.

On this clonotype itself: At one boundary the junction diverges from the germline segment, which might be a read error. This sequence joins TRBV18 and TRBJ2-7; D call uncertain. CDR1 and CDR2 (germline): KGHSH, LQKENI. There are 13 residues in the CDR3. CDR3 protein: CASSVEELRLAAF. CDR3 bases: TGTGCCAGCTCAGTTGAGGAACTCCGCCTCGCCGCCTTC.

The rearrangement joins TRBV20-1 to TRBJ1-4; D unclear. Germline V CDR1 and CDR2: DFQATT, SNEGSKA (reference sequence). The CDR3 is 16 amino acids. V lost 0 bases and J lost 7, with 18 bases in between. The CDR3 reads CSARDPRLPMGEKLFF. The CDR3 region has the DNA TGCAGTGCTAGAGATCCCAGACTCCCGATGGGTGAAAAACTGTTTTTT.

The rearrangement joins TRBV20-1 to TRBJ1-4; 8 nucleotides match TRBD1. The V segment lost 6 bases and the J segment 8 bases; nucleotides outside the gene matches: 8. There are 13 residues in the CDR3. In germline, CDR1 is DFQATT, CDR2 SNEGSKA (reference sequence). CDR3 amino acids: CSASRQGKEKLFF. CDR3 nucleotide sequence: TGCAGTGCCTCTCGACAGGGGAAAGAAAAACTGTTTTTT.